This T cell receptor (beta chain) was sequenced for a study of identical twins. General study findings and limits: It was out-of-frame TCR alpha sharing in monozygotic twins that models underestimated.

On this clonotype: The antigen is not known.

Trimming removed 4 bases from V and 5 bases from J; junction bases left unmatched: 7. CDR1 LGHDT and CDR2 YNNKEL come from the germline V gene (reference sequence). The length of the CDR3 is 14 residues. In TCRdb, the 5' RACE reads were re-called with MiXCR into one record per CDR3 protein. Of under 900,000 distinct CDR3 sequences listed, 15% to 20% are singletons. This sample was shared with a second study, whose subject was T cells expressing NK-cell markers. That paper notes: Of the CD8+ T cell pool in roughly six donors, roughly 1.0-8% was accounted for by dominant NKG2C+ clonotypes.

Sample: PBMCs. This TCR derives from a woman aged 18-29 years in good health. The chain carries TRBV3-1 and TRBJ1-2; 7 bases are a match to TRBD1. CDR3 DNA sequence: TGTGCCAGCAGCCCGGCCGGGACAGCATATGGCTACACCTTC. Amino acids: CASSPAGTAYGYTF.